One sample yielded the 18 T cell receptor beta chains listed below, sequenced in a study of shared clonotypes between healthy human individuals. Profiled with immunoSEQ multiplex PCR; TCRdb holds only in-frame clones, not every one. This table has approximately 340,000 clones, roughly 70% appearing once. The sequencing input was memory CD4+ T cells sorted from blood. As to subset: CD45RA-negative fraction. Receptor source: a man aged 25-45 years in good health.

The chain carries TRBV29-1 and TRBJ2-1, with no clear D. In germline, CDR1 is SQVTM, CDR2 ANQGSEA. This CDR3 contains 11 residues. V shed 6 bases and J shed 7 bases, with 10 bases lying between them. The CDR3 loop reads CSVAIGNEQFF. The CDR3 DNA follows: TGCAGCGTCGCAATAGGGAATGAGCAGTTCTTC.

The chain couples TRBV11-2 to TRBJ2-2; D is undetermined. This CDR3 region has 14 residues. The germline V gene has CDR1 SGHAT and CDR2 FQNNGV. Trimming removed 2 bases at V and 0 bases at J, with 4 bases between. CDR3 nucleotides: TGTGCCAGCAGCTTAAGTCCGAACACCGGGGAGCTGTTTTTT. This gives the protein CASSLSPNTGELFF.

The rearrangement joins TRBV28 to TRBJ1-4, with 9 bases matching TRBD1. The CDR3 covers 15 residues. J lost 6 bases, V lost 2 bases, and 4 bases had no gene match. Germline CDR1 and CDR2: MDHEN and SYDVKM. CDR3 sequence (DNA): TGTGCCAGCAGTTTAACAGGGGGCGGTGATGAAAAACTGTTTTTT. Translating it yields CASSLTGGGDEKLFF.

The J gene is TRBJ1-2, the V gene TRBV9, with D unclear. CDR3 length: 13 amino acids. Germline CDR1 SGDLS, CDR2 YYNGEE. The germline V and J ends were trimmed by 0 bases and 8 bases, with 11 bases remaining between them. CDR3 nucleotide sequence: TGTGCCAGCAGCGTAGACGGGGTGCAAGGCTACACCTTC. Protein sequence: CASSVDGVQGYTF.

The V and J genes are TRBV5-1 and TRBJ2-5, with D tentatively TRBD1 (5 bases). Germline V gene data show CDR1 as SGHRS and CDR2 as YFSETQ. The CDR3 extends over 14 amino acids. Trimming took 2 bases from V and 1 from J, leaving 9 bases between them. The CDR3 region has the DNA TGCGCCAGCAGCTTTGGGCAGGGCCAAGAGACCCAGTACTTC. It yields the protein CASSFGQGQETQYF.

This clone was seen many times. The chain has TRBV10-1 and TRBJ2-1; perhaps TRBD1 as D (6 bases). The V end lost 5 bases, the J end lost 0 bases, and 11 bases lay between the germline ends. The germline V gene has CDR1 WNHNN and CDR2 SYGVQD (reference sequence). The CDR3 is 15 residues long. For the CDR3, the DNA is TGCGCCAGCAGTCCTCGACAGGTCTCCTACAATGAGCAGTTCTTC. Its translation: CASSPRQVSYNEQFF.

The count of this clone is one. This could be a read error, since a much larger clone is one nucleotide away. Other DNA sequences within the sample encode an identical CDR3. The V call is TRBV2, the J call TRBJ2-3; weak D call: TRBD2 (5 bases). Trimming removed 3 bases at V and 1 base at J, with 5 bases between. Germline lookup yields CDR1 SNHLY and CDR2 FYNNEI. This CDR3 comprises 13 residues. Here the CDR3 reads CASSDGGTDTQYF. In DNA, the CDR3 is TGTGCCAGCAGTGACGGGGGCACAGATACGCAGTATTTT.

The chain links TRBV9 to TRBJ1-1, with D perhaps TRBD1 (6 bases). Germline lookup yields CDR1 SGDLS and CDR2 YYNGEE. The CDR3 loop spans 16 amino acids. Trimming took off 2 bases at V and 3 bases at J, with 17 bases between the two ends. The CDR3 is CASSVGTLLGDTEAFF. The CDR3, as DNA: TGTGCCAGCAGCGTCGGGACATTATTAGGGGACACTGAAGCTTTCTTT. Variable domain in full (rest from reference TRBV9 and TRBJ1-1): DSGVTQTPKHLITATGQRVTLRCSPRSGDLSVYWYQQSLDQGLQFLIQYYNGEERAKGNILERFSAQQFPDLHSELNLSSLELGDSALYFCASSVGTLLGDTEAFFGQGTRLTVV.

The CDR3 is CASSSLLRDRVISGELFF. DNA for the CDR3: TGTGCCAGCAGCTCCCTACTTAGGGACAGGGTCATATCCGGGGAGCTGTTTTTT. This chain uses TRBV5-5 with TRBJ2-2, with 9 bases lining up with TRBD1. Germline CDR1 and CDR2: SGHKS and YYEKEE (reference sequence). Trimming cost V 3 bases and J 6 bases; bases outside gene matches: 15. This CDR3 is built from 18 residues.

This chain joins TRBV19 and TRBJ2-1, with TRBD2 identical over 8 bases. CDR3 length: 15 amino acids. V was pared by 4 bases and J by 2 bases, with 4 bases of the junction left unmatched. The V gene's germline CDR1 is LNHDA and CDR2 SQIVND (reference sequence). The CDR3 coding sequence is TGTGCCAGTAGTAAAGGGGGACTAGCCTACAATGAGCAGTTCTTC. It translates to CASSKGGLAYNEQFF.

V is TRBV29-1 and J is TRBJ2-1; D is perhaps TRBD2 (6 bases). There are 13 residues in the CDR3. In germline, CDR1 is SQVTM, CDR2 ANQGSEA. The germline V and J ends were trimmed by 8 bases and 9 bases, with 20 bases remaining between them. CDR3 bases: TGCAGCCACGGTACGGGAGTTAACGTTGAGCAGTTCTTC. It codes for CSHGTGVNVEQFF.

This clone was seen many times. Distinct nucleotide sequences in the sample also encode this CDR3. The genes are TRBV5-1 and TRBJ1-4, with a weak D call TRBD1 (5 bases). V lost 4 bases, J lost 3 bases, and 10 bases lay in between. This CDR3 is 14 amino acids long. Germline-derived CDR1 and CDR2 are SGHRS and YFSETQ. DNA of the CDR3: TGCGCCAGCAGCCTCGGGGGATCTAATGAAAAACTGTTTTTT. This encodes CASSLGGSNEKLFF. Combining the CDR3 with reference TRBV5-1 and TRBJ1-4 gives the whole variable domain KAGVTQTPRYLIKTRGQQVTLSCSPISGHRSVSWYQQTPGQGLQFLFEYFSETQRNKGNFPGRFSGRQFSNSRSEMNVSTLELGDSALYLCASSLGGSNEKLFFGSGTQLSVL.

The rearrangement links TRBV30 to TRBJ2-5; D ambiguous. The germline V gene has CDR1 GTSNPN and CDR2 SVGIG (reference sequence). Trimming took 5 bases from V and 4 from J, leaving 8 bases between them. The CDR3 totals 11 residues. The CDR3 region is CAWGPGETQYF. CDR3 nucleotide sequence: TGTGCCTGGGGCCCTGGAGAGACCCAGTACTTC.

This chain joins TRBV4-2 and TRBJ2-1; D remains ambiguous. This CDR3 has 12 residues. Germline CDR1 is LGHNA and CDR2 is YNFKEQ. The V end was cut by 0 bases, the J end by 15 bases, with 12 bases between. The CDR3 here is CASSQEGPWLFF. The DNA of the CDR3 is TGTGCCAGCAGCCAAGAAGGTCCGTGGCTGTTCTTC.

V is TRBV5-1 and J is TRBJ2-7; TRBD2 matches 8 bases. Per the germline V gene, CDR1 is SGHRS and CDR2 is YFSETQ. V lost 4 bases, J lost 4 bases, and 7 bases stayed unmatched. This CDR3 region has 14 residues. The CDR3 here is CASSERTSFYEQYF. The CDR3 region has the DNA TGCGCCAGCAGCGAACGGACTAGCTTTTACGAGCAGTACTTC.

V gene TRBV2 combines with J gene TRBJ1-4; no definite D call. The CDR3 has 13 amino acids. Germline V gives CDR1 SNHLY, CDR2 FYNNEI. V lost 10 bases, J lost 7 bases, and 16 bases lay in between. CDR3 region: CATNLKLGEKLFF. The CDR3 DNA reads as TGTGCCACCAACCTCAAACTCGGTGAAAAACTGTTTTTT. Using reference TRBV2 and TRBJ1-4 for the parts outside the CDR3, the full variable domain is EPEVTQTPSHQVTQMGQEVILRCVPISNHLYFYWYRQILGQKVEFLVSFYNNEISEKSEIFDDQFSVERPDGSNFTLKIRSTKLEDSAMYFCATNLKLGEKLFFGSGTQLSVL.

The rearrangement uses TRBV5-4 and TRBJ2-6; 12 nucleotides line up with TRBD2. This CDR3 is 20 amino acids long. The ends lost 2 bases at V and 0 bases at J; junction bases unmatched: 9. The germline V gene has CDR1 SGHNT and CDR2 YYREEE (reference sequence). This CDR3 is CASSFNSSGRARSGANVLTF. CDR3 DNA sequence: TGTGCCAGCAGCTTTAATTCTAGCGGGAGGGCCCGCTCTGGGGCCAACGTCCTGACTTTC. Complete variable domain (other parts from reference TRBV5-4 and TRBJ2-6): ETGVTQSPTHLIKTRGQQVTLRCSSQSGHNTVSWYQQALGQGPQFIFQYYREEENGRGNFPPRFSGLQFPNYSSELNVNALELDDSALYLCASSFNSSGRARSGANVLTFGAGSRLTVL.

The genes are TRBV2 and TRBJ2-3; TRBD2 might be the D (7 bases). Germline lookup yields CDR1 SNHLY and CDR2 FYNNEI. This CDR3 has 15 amino acids. Trimming left V 8 bases short and J 2 bases short, with 17 bases between. CDR3 coding DNA: TGTGCCAGCGGGGGGGCGGGAGTCCCCACAGATACGCAGTATTTT. Translating gives CASGGAGVPTDTQYF.